This T cell receptor (beta chain) was observed in a study of spatial heterogeneity in lung cancer. This clonotype was found many times. Its antigen is unknown. Trimming left V 5 bases short and J 6 bases short, with 10 bases between. The CDR3 length is 13 residues. CDR1 is SGHAT and CDR2 is FQNNGV in the germline V gene. Broader study findings: There were more appearances of ubiquitous expanded tumor TCRs in blood at resection than at follow-up.

The time point: blood at routine non-recurrence follow-up after resection. Each TCR cDNA molecule bore a unique molecular identifier. TCRdb independently ran MiXCR on the 5' RACE reads; one entry per CDR3 protein. The table has over 40,000 distinct CDR3 sequences, about 10% seen once. The TCR was taken from a male donor with early-stage non-small cell lung cancer. This specimen consisted of PBMCs, obtained at follow-up. The rearrangement links TRBV11-2 to TRBJ2-2, with D tentatively TRBD2 (5 bases). The CDR3 DNA reads as TGTGCCAGCAGCCATCCGCGGGCCGGGGAGCTGTTTTTT. Encoded protein: CASSHPRAGELFF.